These 22 T cell receptor beta chains came from one sample sequenced in a study of CD8 T cells in ankylosing spondylitis. Using its own MiXCR run on the 5' RACE reads, TCRdb lists one record per CDR3 protein. The repertoire holds roughly 150,000 distinct CDR3 sequences, with about a third as singletons. The sample comprised synovial fluid, either unsorted or a sorted T cell fraction (not recorded which). These TCRs come from a male donor with ankylosing spondylitis.

The chain recombines TRBV7-8 with TRBJ1-5, with no clear D. In germline, CDR1 is SGHVS, CDR2 FQNEAQ. This CDR3 is built from 14 residues. Trimming left V 1 base short and J 7 bases short, with 11 bases between. The CDR3 sequence is CASSLGVVGQPQHF. As DNA, the CDR3 is TGTGCCAGCAGCTTAGGGGTGGTTGGCCAGCCCCAGCATTTT. Full variable domain (outside the CDR3, taken from reference TRBV7-8 and TRBJ1-5): GAGVSQSPRYKVAKRGQDVALRCDPISGHVSLFWYQQALGQGPEFLTYFQNEAQLDKSGLPSDRFFAERPEGSVSTLKIQRTQQEDSAVYLCASSLGVVGQPQHFGDGTRLSIL.

The table lists this clonotype with a few counts. The V and J genes are TRBV5-6 and TRBJ2-3, with 9 bases lining up with TRBD2. Germline loops: CDR1 SGHDT, CDR2 YYEEEE. This CDR3 has 15 amino acids. The ends lost 0 bases at V and 5 bases at J; junction bases unmatched: 4. CDR3 bases: TGTGCCAGCAGCTTGGGTAGCGGGAGAAAAGATACGCAGTATTTT. This translates into CASSLGSGRKDTQYF.

This clonotype showed up just a few times. This chain's CDR3 is CASSPSRDTPYEQYF. CDR3 in DNA: TGTGCCAGCTCACCCTCCCGGGACACCCCCTACGAGCAGTACTTC. The chain is built from TRBV18 and TRBJ2-7, with D possibly being TRBD1 (6 bases). The CDR3 covers 15 residues. V was shortened by 3 bases and J by 2 bases, with 14 bases between the two germline ends. Germline assignment: CDR1 KGHSH and CDR2 LQKENI.

In its sample, this clonotype was seen a few times. This chain connects TRBV7-2 to TRBJ1-2, with D perhaps TRBD1 (5 bases). The CDR3 has 12 amino acids. V was pared by 1 base and J by 7 bases, with 7 bases between. Germline lookup yields CDR1 SGHTA and CDR2 FQGNSA. In nucleotides, the CDR3 is TGTGCCAGCAGCTTAGTTGGGGCTGGCTACACCTTC. Translation gives CASSLVGAGYTF. Based on the CDR3 plus reference TRBV7-2 and TRBJ1-2, the full variable domain is GAGVSQSPSNKVTEKGKDVELRCDPISGHTALYWYRQSLGQGLEFLIYFQGNSAPDKSGLPSDRFSAERTGGSVSTLTIQRTQQEDSAVYLCASSLVGAGYTFGSGTRLTVV.

This clonotype was counted between two and nine times. The chain uses TRBV15 and TRBJ2-3; maybe TRBD2 (5 bases). V lost 3 bases to trimming and J lost 2 bases, with 15 bases between them. The CDR3 spans 16 residues. CDR1 and CDR2 (germline): LNHNV, YYDKDF (reference sequence). In DNA form, the CDR3 reads TGTGCCACCAGCAGGTTCCGGGATCCATTCACAGATACGCAGTATTTT. Translating gives CATSRFRDPFTDTQYF.

This chain joins TRBV6-1 and TRBJ1-2, with D possibly being TRBD1 (6 bases). Germline CDR1 MNHNS, CDR2 SASEGT. V was shortened by 6 bases and J by 4 bases, with 15 bases between the two germline ends. This CDR3 spans 14 amino acids. The chain's CDR3 is CASSPRTEPYGYTF. Written as DNA, the CDR3 is TGTGCCAGCAGCCCGCGGACAGAGCCCTATGGCTACACCTTC.

The chain combines TRBV3-1 with TRBJ1-2, with D possibly being TRBD1 (6 bases). Trimming shortened V by 3 bases and J by 8 bases, and 10 bases separated the two germline ends. The CDR3 runs 12 residues. Per germline, CDR1 LGHDT and CDR2 YNNKEL (reference sequence). CDR3 in amino acids: CASSHTGSGYTF. The CDR3 DNA reads TGTGCCAGCAGCCATACAGGGAGCGGCTACACCTTC.

This clonotype was seen only a few times. This chain uses TRBV20-1 with TRBJ2-3; D remains ambiguous. Per germline, CDR1 DFQATT and CDR2 SNEGSKA (reference sequence). The CDR3 runs 13 residues. The V end was cut by 3 bases, the J end by 2 bases, with 9 bases between. The CDR3 DNA is TGCAGTGCTAGGACCACGCACACAGATACGCAGTATTTT. The encoded protein is CSARTTHTDTQYF.

V and J are TRBV20-1 and TRBJ1-5, with D tentatively TRBD1 (6 bases). Germline assignment: CDR1 DFQATT and CDR2 SNEGSKA (reference sequence). There are 16 residues in the CDR3. V was pared by 5 bases and J by 4 bases, with 21 bases between. CDR3 DNA: TGCAGTGCTGAGGGGGTGAGGAGTTTGCTTAATCAGCCCCAGCATTTT. This encodes CSAEGVRSLLNQPQHF.

This chain uses TRBV3-1 with TRBJ1-2; D gene ambiguous. The V end lost 1 base, the J end lost 1 base, and 13 bases lay between the germline ends. From germline, CDR1 is LGHDT and CDR2 YNNKEL (reference sequence). CDR3 length: 16 amino acids. As DNA, the CDR3 is TGTGCCAGCAGCCAAGGTCCCACAGCCTTTAACTATGGCTACACCTTC. It translates to CASSQGPTAFNYGYTF. Drawing the rest from reference TRBV3-1 and TRBJ1-2, the complete variable domain is DTAVSQTPKYLVTQMGNDKSIKCEQNLGHDTMYWYKQDSKKFLKIMFSYNNKELIINETVPNRFSPKSPDKAHLNLHINSLELGDSAVYFCASSQGPTAFNYGYTFGSGTRLTVV.

V usage is TRBV20-1 and J usage is TRBJ2-5; 15 bases match TRBD2. Germline CDR1 DFQATT, CDR2 SNEGSKA (reference sequence). The ends lost 6 bases at V and 0 bases at J; junction bases unmatched: 8. The CDR3 sequence is 17 residues long. CDR3 region: CSAGTSGGSSYQETQYF. CDR3 DNA sequence: TGCAGTGCCGGGACTAGCGGGGGGTCTTCGTACCAAGAGACCCAGTACTTC.

CDR3 sequence: CASSTPDRGGGGYTF. The DNA of the CDR3 is TGTGCCAGTAGTACCCCCGACAGGGGGGGTGGTGGCTACACCTTC. The chain is built from TRBV19 and TRBJ1-2; 9 bases agree with TRBD1. The germline V gene has CDR1 LNHDA and CDR2 SQIVND (reference sequence). Trimming took 4 bases from V and 7 from J; bases not matched to a gene: 10. There are 15 residues in the CDR3.

This clonotype has ten or more counts. The chain is built from TRBV11-2 and TRBJ2-7, with 11 bases lining up with TRBD2. This CDR3 comprises 19 residues. Unmatched junction bases numbered 19, after V lost 5 bases and J lost 4 bases. Per germline, CDR1 SGHAT and CDR2 FQNNGV. In nucleotides, the CDR3 is TGTGCCAGCAGCCCGTTAGCGGGAGGGCCTGTTGGGAATATGTACGAGCAGTACTTC. Protein: CASSPLAGGPVGNMYEQYF.

The genes are TRBV5-1 and TRBJ2-5; 13 nucleotides match TRBD2. With V trimmed by 0 bases and J by 2 bases, 4 bases remained unmatched. Germline V gene sequence: CDR1 SGHRS, CDR2 YFSETQ. This CDR3 has 17 amino acids. CDR3 amino acids: CASSLGGLAGVQETQYF. The CDR3 DNA sequence: TGCGCCAGCAGCTTGGGTGGACTAGCGGGGGTACAAGAGACCCAGTACTTC.

This rearrangement joins TRBV10-3 to TRBJ1-3, with D possibly TRBD1 on 5 matching bases. Trimming shortened V by 7 bases and J by 3 bases, and 19 bases separated the two germline ends. The CDR3 consists of 16 residues. From germline, CDR1 is ENHRY and CDR2 SYGVKD. CDR3 sequence: CAITPGGGEFGNTIYF. CDR3 nucleotides: TGTGCCATCACCCCTGGTGGGGGGGAATTTGGAAACACCATATATTTT.

This clonotype has more than one count but fewer than ten. The chain uses TRBV2 and TRBJ2-5, with TRBD1 matching 7 bases. The germline CDR1 and CDR2 sequences are SNHLY and FYNNEI. The trim removed 2 bases at V and 5 bases at J, leaving 8 bases unmatched. The CDR3 sequence is 15 residues long. In nucleotides, the CDR3 is TGTGCCAGCAGTGAACAGACAGGGACGTGGGAGACCCAGTACTTC. This sequence encodes CASSEQTGTWETQYF.

This clonotype showed up many times. V gene TRBV5-1 combines with J gene TRBJ1-1; 9 nucleotides align to TRBD1. There are 15 residues in the CDR3. Unmatched junction bases numbered 9, after V lost 6 bases and J lost 3 bases. Germline-derived CDR1 and CDR2 are SGHRS and YFSETQ. This chain's CDR3 is CASTNGQGRDTEAFF. The DNA for the CDR3 is TGCGCCAGCACCAACGGACAGGGGAGGGACACTGAAGCTTTCTTT.

In its sample, this clonotype was seen a few times. The rearrangement joins TRBV20-1 to TRBJ2-2; D call uncertain. Trimming cost V 0 bases and J 0 bases, with 11 bases left between them. This CDR3 has 16 amino acids. From germline, CDR1 is DFQATT and CDR2 SNEGSKA (reference sequence). The DNA for the CDR3 is TGCAGTGCTAGAGATCAGTCCATTTCGAACACCGGGGAGCTGTTTTTT. Encoded protein: CSARDQSISNTGELFF.

The chain is built from TRBV12-3 or TRBV12-4 and TRBJ2-1, with D maybe TRBD2 (5 bases). Between the trimmed V and J ends, which lost 2 bases and 9 bases, there was a span of 8 bases. The CDR3 totals 12 residues. The CDR3 region has the DNA TGTGCCAGCAGTTTATATCGGGGTGAGCAGTTCTTC. Translation: CASSLYRGEQFF.

CDR3 region: CATSRDRGREFF. The CDR3, as DNA: TGTGCCACCAGCAGAGATCGGGGGAGGGAGTTCTTC. The V gene is TRBV15, the J gene TRBJ2-1, with TRBD2 matching over 7 bases. CDR3 size: 12 residues. V gave up 0 bases and J gave up 14 bases; unmatched junction bases: 4. CDR1 and CDR2 from the germline V gene are LNHNV and YYDKDF (reference sequence).

This clonotype was seen a few times. This CDR3 is CSAHNRDTGTDTQYF. The CDR3 region has the DNA TGCAGTGCTCATAACCGGGACACAGGCACAGATACGCAGTATTTT. The chain carries TRBV20-1 and TRBJ2-3, with a tentative D call TRBD1 (6 bases). In germline, CDR1 is DFQATT, CDR2 SNEGSKA (reference sequence). Deletions cut 5 bases from V and 1 base from J, with 16 bases between. The CDR3 length is 15 residues.

This clonotype has at least ten counts. The chain employs TRBV30 and TRBJ2-7; 8 positions agree with TRBD2. The germline V gene has CDR1 GTSNPN and CDR2 SVGIG (reference sequence). The CDR3 spans 12 residues. After removal of 5 bases from V and 3 bases from J, the junction contained 3 bases not matched to a gene. In DNA, the CDR3 is TGTGCCTGGCGACGGGAGGGCTACGAGCAGTACTTC. It translates to CAWRREGYEQYF.